Sequencing of this T cell receptor beta chain was carried out in a study of blood T cells in healthy people across ages. The CDR3 has 17 residues. V lost 2 bases, J lost 6 bases, and 7 bases stayed unmatched. Germline-derived CDR1 and CDR2 are SGHTA and FQGNSA. Alongside a J-beta primer mix, a sample-barcoded 5' primer served in a second PCR lasting roughly 7 to 11 cycles. TCRdb reprocessed the 5' RACE reads with MiXCR, giving one entry per CDR3 protein. The top ten hold 28% of the sample, which has about 780,000 distinct CDR3 sequences, roughly 60% seen once. A remark on this clonotype: Its antigen is as yet unknown.

General study points: The study found more naive CD4+ cells and higher diversity in long-lived than aged donors. CMV status of donors was not determined, possibly confounding expanded clonotype changes.

The sample comprised blood. The sequence was collected from a man aged 25-45 years in good health. The V gene is TRBV7-2, the J gene TRBJ1-6; 10 nucleotides match TRBD1. The CDR3 protein is CASSLSRQGASNSPLHF. The CDR3 bases are TGTGCCAGCAGCTTAAGTAGACAGGGGGCGAGTAATTCACCCCTCCACTTT. The whole variable domain, remainder taken from reference TRBV7-2 and TRBJ1-6, is GAGVSQSPSNKVTEKGKDVELRCDPISGHTALYWYRQSLGQGLEFLIYFQGNSAPDKSGLPSDRFSAERTGGSVSTLTIQRTQQEDSAVYLCASSLSRQGASNSPLHFGNGTRLTVT.